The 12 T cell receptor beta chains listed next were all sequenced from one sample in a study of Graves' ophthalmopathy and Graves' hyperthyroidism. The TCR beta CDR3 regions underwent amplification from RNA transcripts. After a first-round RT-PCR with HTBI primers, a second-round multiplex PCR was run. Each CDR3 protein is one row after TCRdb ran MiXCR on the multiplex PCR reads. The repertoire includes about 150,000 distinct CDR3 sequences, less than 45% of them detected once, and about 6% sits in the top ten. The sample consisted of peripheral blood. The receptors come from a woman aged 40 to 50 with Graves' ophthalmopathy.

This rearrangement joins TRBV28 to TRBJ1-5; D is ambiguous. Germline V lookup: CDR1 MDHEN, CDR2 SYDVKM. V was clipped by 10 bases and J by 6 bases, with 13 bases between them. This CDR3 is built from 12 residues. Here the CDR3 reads CANSSWVQPQHF. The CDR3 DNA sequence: TGTGCCAACAGCTCGTGGGTTCAGCCCCAGCATTTT.

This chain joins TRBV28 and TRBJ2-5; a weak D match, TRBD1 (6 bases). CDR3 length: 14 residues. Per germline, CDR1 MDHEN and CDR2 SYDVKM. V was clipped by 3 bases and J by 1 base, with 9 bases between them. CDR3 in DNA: TGTGCCAGCAGTTTTGGACAGATCCAAGAGACCCAGTACTTC. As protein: CASSFGQIQETQYF.

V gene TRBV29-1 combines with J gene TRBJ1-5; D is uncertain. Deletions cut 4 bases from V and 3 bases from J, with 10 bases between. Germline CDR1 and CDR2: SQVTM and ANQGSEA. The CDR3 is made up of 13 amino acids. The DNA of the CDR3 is TGCAGCGTTGGTCACTCCCTCAATCAGCCCCAGCATTTT. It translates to CSVGHSLNQPQHF.

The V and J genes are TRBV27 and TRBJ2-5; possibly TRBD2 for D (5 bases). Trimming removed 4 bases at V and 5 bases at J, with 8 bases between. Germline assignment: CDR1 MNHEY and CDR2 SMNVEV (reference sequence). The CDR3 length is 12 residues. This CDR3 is CASSWTGETQYF. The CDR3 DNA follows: TGTGCCAGCAGTTGGACTGGGGAGACCCAGTACTTC.

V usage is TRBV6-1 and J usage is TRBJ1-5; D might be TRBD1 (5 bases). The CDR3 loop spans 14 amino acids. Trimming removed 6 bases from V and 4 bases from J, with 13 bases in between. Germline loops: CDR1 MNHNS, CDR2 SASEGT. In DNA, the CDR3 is TGTGCCAGCAGCCCCGGAGGGGAAAATCAGCCCCAGCATTTT. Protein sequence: CASSPGGENQPQHF.

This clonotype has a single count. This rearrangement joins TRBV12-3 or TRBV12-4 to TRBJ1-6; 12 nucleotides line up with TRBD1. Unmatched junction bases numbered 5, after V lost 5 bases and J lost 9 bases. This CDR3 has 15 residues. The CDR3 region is CASSRDRGHVSPLHF. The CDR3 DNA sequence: TGTGCCAGCAGTCGGGACAGGGGGCACGTTTCACCCCTCCACTTT.

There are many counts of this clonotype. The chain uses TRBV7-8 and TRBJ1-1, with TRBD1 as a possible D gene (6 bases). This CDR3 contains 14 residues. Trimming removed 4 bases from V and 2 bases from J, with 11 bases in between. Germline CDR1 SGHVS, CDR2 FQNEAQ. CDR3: CASSSNRVNTEAFF. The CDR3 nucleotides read TGTGCCAGCAGCTCCAACAGGGTTAACACTGAAGCTTTCTTT.

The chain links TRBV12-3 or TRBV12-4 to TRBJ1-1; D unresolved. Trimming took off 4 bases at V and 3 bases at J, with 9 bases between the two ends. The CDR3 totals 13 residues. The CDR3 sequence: CASSWRRDTEAFF. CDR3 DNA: TGTGCCAGCAGTTGGCGGAGGGACACTGAAGCTTTCTTT.

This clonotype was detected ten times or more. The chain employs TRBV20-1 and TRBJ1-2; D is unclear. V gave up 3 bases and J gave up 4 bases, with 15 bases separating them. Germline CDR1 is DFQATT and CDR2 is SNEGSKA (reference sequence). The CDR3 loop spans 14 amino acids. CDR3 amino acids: CSASGFRGFYGYTF. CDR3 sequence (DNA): TGCAGTGCTAGTGGATTCCGGGGTTTCTATGGCTACACCTTC.

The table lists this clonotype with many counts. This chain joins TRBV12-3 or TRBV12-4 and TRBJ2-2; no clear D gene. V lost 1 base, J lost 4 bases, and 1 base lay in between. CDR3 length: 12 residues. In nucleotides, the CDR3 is TGTGCCAGCAGTTTAGTCACCGGGGAGCTGTTTTTT. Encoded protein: CASSLVTGELFF.

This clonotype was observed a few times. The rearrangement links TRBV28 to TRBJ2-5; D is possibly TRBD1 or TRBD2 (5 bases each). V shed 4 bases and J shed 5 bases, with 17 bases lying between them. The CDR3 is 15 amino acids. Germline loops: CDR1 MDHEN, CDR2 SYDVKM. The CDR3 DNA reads TGTGCCAGCAGTTCCTCATATGGGGGAGCGGAGACCCAGTACTTC. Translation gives CASSSSYGGAETQYF.

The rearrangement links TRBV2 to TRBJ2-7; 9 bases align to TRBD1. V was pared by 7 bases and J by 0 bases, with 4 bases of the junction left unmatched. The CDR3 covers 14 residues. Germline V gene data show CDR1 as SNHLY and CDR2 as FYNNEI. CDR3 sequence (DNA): TGTGCCAGCATCCGGACAGGGGTCTCCTACGAGCAGTACTTC. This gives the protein CASIRTGVSYEQYF.